This TCR beta chain was sequenced in a study of graft-versus-host responses after intestinal transplantation. Study-wide background: Recipients across the board were started on anti-thymocyte globulin induction, then kept on tacrolimus and steroids for roughly 3 years.

The authors sorted proliferating CFSE-low CD3+CD4+ and CD3+CD8+ responders after the reaction. TCRdb keeps only in-frame clones here, not all; method: immunoSEQ multiplex PCR. This table has 23,000 or so clones, 40% appearing once. Study conclusions and caveats: Allograft clonal ratios (graft-versus-host to host-versus-graft) were high in patients who had graft-donor T cell macrochimerism.

The CDR3 has 15 residues. V lost 3 bases and J 5 bases, leaving 16 bases between the germline ends. Germline V gene lookup returns CDR1 MNHNS and CDR2 SASEGT. This TCR derives from a human patient who received an intestinal transplant. This specimen consisted of alloreactive CD4+ T cells from a mixed lymphocyte reaction culture, obtained before intestinal transplant. As to subset: CFSE-low proliferating T cells sorted from roughly six-day pre-transplant mixed lymphocyte reaction (GvH or HvG direction). This rearrangement joins TRBV6-1 to TRBJ1-1; D is possibly TRBD1 (5 bases). The CDR3 coding sequence is TGTGCCAGCAGTGAGATCTTCGGGGGGAAGACTGAAGCTTTCTTT. This translates into CASSEIFGGKTEAFF.